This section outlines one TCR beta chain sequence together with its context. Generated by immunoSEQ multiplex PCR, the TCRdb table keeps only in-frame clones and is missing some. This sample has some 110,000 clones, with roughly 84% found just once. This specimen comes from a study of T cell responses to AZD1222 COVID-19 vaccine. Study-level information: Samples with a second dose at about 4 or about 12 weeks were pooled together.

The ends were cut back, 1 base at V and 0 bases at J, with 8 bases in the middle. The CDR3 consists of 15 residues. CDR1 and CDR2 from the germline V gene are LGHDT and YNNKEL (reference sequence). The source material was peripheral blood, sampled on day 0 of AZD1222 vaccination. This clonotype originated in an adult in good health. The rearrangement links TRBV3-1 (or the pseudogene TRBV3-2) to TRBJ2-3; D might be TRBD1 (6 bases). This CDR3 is CASSQVQGSTDTQYF. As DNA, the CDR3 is TGTGCCAGCAGCCAAGTCCAGGGGAGCACAGATACGCAGTATTTT.